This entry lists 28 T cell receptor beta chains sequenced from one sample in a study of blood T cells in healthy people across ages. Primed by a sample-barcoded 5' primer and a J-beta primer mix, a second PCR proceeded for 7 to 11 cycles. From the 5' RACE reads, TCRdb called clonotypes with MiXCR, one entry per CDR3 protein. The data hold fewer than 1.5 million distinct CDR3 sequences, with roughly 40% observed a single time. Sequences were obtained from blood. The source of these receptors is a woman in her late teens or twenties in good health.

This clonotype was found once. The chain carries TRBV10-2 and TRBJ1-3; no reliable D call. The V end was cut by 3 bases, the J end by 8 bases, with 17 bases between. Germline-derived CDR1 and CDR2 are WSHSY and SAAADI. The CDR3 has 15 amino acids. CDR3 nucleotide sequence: TGCGCCAGCAGTGAAATACACCCTTTGGAAGACACCATATATTTT. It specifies CASSEIHPLEDTIYF.

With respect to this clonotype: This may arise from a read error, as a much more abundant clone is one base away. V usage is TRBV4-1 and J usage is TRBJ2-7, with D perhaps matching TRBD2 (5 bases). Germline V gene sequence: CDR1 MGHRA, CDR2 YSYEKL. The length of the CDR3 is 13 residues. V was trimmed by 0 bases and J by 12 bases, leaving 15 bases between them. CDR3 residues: CASSQDPLARRYF. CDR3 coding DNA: TGCGCCAGCAGCCAAGATCCATTAGCGCGCCGGTACTTC.

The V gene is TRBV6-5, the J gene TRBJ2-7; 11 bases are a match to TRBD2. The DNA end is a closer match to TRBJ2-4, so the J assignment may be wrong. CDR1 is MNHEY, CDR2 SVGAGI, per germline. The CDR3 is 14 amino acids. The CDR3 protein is CASSISGRGDIQYF. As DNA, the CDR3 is TGTGCCAGCAGTATTAGCGGGAGGGGAGACATTCAGTACTTC.

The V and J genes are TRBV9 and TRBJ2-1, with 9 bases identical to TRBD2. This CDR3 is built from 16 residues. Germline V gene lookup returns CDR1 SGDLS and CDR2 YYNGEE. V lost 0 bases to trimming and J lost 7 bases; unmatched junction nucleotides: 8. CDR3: CASSVGNSGGPNEQFF. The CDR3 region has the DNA TGTGCCAGCAGCGTAGGTAACAGCGGGGGGCCGAATGAGCAGTTCTTC.

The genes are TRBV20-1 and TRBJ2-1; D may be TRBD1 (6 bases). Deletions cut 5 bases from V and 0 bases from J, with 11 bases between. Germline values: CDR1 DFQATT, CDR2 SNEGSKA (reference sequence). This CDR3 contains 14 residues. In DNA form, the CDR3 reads TGCAGTGCTGGAAGGGGGACCTCCTACAATGAGCAGTTCTTC. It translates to CSAGRGTSYNEQFF.

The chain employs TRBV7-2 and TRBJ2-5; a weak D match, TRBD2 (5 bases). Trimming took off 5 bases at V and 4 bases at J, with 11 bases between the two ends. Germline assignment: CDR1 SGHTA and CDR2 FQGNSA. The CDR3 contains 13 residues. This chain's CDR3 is CASSVWERETQYF. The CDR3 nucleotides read TGTGCCAGCAGCGTATGGGAGCGAGAGACCCAGTACTTC.

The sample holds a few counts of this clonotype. The CDR3 is CASRPVAGSSYNEQFF. The CDR3 DNA reads as TGTGCCAGCAGGCCCGTAGCGGGGAGCTCCTACAATGAGCAGTTCTTC. This chain joins TRBV6-1 and TRBJ2-1; 8 bases fit TRBD2. CDR1 MNHNS and CDR2 SASEGT come from the germline V gene. CDR3 length: 16 residues. V lost 6 bases and J lost 0; bases outside the gene matches: 7.

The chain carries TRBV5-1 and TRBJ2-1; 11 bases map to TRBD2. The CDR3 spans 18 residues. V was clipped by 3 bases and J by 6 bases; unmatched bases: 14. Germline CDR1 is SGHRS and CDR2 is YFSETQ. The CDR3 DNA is TGCGCCAGCAGCTCCTCCTCCTTGACTAGCGGGACCCTCAATGAGCAGTTCTTC. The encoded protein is CASSSSSLTSGTLNEQFF.

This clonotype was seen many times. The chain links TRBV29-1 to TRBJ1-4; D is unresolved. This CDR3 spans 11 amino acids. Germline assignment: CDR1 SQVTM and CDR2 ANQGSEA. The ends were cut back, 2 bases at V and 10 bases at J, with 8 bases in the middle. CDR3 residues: CSVERVGKLFF. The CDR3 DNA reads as TGCAGCGTTGAAAGGGTCGGAAAACTGTTTTTT.

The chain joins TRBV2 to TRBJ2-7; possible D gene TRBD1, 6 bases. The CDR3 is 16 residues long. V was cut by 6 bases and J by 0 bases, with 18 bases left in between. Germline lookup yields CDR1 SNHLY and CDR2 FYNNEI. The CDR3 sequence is CASSSNLRGFSYEQYF. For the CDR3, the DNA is TGTGCCAGCAGCTCAAACCTCAGGGGCTTCTCCTACGAGCAGTACTTC.

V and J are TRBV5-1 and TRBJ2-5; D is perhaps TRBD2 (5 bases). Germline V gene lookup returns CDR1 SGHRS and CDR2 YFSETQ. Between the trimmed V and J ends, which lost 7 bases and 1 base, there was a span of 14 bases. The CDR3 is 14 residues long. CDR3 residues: CASAAGRSQETQYF. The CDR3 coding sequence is TGCGCCAGCGCCGCGGGCAGGTCCCAAGAGACCCAGTACTTC.

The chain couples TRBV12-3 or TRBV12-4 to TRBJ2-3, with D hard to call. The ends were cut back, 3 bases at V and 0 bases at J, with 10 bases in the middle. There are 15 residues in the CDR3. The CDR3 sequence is CASSLSGISTDTQYF. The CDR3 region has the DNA TGTGCCAGCAGTTTGAGTGGAATTAGCACAGATACGCAGTATTTT.

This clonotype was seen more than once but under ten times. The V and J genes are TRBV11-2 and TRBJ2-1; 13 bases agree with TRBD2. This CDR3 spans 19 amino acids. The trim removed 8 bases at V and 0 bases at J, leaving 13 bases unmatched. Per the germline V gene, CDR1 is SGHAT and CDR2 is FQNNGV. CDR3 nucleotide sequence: TGTGCCAGCGGGAAGGGGACTAGCGGGACGCTTCGCTCCTACAATGAGCAGTTCTTC. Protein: CASGKGTSGTLRSYNEQFF.

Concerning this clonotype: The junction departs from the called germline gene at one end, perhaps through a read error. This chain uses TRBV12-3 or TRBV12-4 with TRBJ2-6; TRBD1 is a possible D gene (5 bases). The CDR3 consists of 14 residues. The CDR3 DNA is TGTGCCAGCACGGGTACCACTGGGGCCAACGTCCTGGCTTTC. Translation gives CASTGTTGANVLAF.

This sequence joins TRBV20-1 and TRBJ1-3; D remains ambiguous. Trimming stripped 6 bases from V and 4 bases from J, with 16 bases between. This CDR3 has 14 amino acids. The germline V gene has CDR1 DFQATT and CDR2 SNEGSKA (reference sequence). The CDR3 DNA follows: TGCAGTGCCGACAACGGGGAATCCGGAAACACCATATATTTT. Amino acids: CSADNGESGNTIYF.

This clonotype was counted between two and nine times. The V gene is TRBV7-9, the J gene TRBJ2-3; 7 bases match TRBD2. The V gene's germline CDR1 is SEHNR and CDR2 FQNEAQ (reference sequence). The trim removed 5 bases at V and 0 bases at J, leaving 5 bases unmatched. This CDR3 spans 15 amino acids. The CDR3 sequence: CASSQAGLSTDTQYF. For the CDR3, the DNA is TGTGCCAGCAGCCAAGCGGGACTTAGCACAGATACGCAGTATTTT.

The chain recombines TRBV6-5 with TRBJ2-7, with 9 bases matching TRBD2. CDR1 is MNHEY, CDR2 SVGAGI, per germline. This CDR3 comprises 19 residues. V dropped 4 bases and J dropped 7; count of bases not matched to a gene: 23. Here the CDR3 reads CASSSIPRASGNRDNEQYF. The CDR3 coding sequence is TGTGCCAGCAGTTCCATCCCAAGGGCTAGCGGGAACCGAGACAATGAGCAGTACTTC.

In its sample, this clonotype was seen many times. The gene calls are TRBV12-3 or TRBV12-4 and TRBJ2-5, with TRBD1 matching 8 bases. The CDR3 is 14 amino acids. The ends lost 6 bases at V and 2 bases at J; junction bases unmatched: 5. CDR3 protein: CASRTQGEQETQYF. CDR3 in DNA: TGTGCCAGCAGGACACAGGGGGAGCAAGAGACCCAGTACTTC.

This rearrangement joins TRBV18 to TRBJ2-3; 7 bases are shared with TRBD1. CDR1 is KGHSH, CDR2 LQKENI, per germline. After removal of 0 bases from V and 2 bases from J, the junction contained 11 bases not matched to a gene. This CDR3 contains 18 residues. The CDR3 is CASSPPVSGTDPTDTQYF. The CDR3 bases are TGTGCCAGCTCACCACCTGTATCCGGGACAGATCCCACAGATACGCAGTATTTT.

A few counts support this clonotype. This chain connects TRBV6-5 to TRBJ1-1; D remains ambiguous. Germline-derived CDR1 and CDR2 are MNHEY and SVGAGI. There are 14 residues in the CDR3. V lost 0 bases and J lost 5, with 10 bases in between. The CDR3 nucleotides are TGTGCCAGCAGTTACTCCGAGGGATTAACTGAAGCTTTCTTT. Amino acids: CASSYSEGLTEAFF.

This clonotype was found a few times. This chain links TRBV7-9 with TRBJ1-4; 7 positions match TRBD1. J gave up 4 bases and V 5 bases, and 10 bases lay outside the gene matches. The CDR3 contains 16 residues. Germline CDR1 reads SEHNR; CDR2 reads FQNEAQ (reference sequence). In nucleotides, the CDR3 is TGTGCCAGCAGCCCCCAAGGGACAGCTCTTAATGAAAAACTGTTTTTT. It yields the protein CASSPQGTALNEKLFF.

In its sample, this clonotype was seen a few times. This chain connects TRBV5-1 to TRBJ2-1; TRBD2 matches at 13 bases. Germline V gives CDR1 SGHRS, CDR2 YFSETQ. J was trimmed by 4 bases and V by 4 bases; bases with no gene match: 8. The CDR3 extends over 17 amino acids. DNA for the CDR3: TGCGCCAGCAGCGTGTGGACTAGCGGGGGCCGTTACAATGAGCAGTTCTTC. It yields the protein CASSVWTSGGRYNEQFF. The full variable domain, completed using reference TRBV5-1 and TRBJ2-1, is KAGVTQTPRYLIKTRGQQVTLSCSPISGHRSVSWYQQTPGQGLQFLFEYFSETQRNKGNFPGRFSGRQFSNSRSEMNVSTLELGDSALYLCASSVWTSGGRYNEQFFGPGTRLTVL.

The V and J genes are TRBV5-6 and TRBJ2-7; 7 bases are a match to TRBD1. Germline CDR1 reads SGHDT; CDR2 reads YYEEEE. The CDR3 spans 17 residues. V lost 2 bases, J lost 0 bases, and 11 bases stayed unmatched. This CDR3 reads CASSFMVRDRISYEQYF. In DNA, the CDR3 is TGTGCCAGCAGCTTCATGGTCCGGGACAGAATCTCCTACGAGCAGTACTTC.

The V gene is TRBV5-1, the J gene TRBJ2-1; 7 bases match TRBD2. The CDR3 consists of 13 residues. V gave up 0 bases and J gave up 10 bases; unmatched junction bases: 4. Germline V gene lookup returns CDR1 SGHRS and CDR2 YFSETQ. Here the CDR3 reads CASSLALTSEQFF. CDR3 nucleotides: TGCGCCAGCAGCTTGGCCCTGACTAGCGAGCAGTTCTTC. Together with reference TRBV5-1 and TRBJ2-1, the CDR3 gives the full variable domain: KAGVTQTPRYLIKTRGQQVTLSCSPISGHRSVSWYQQTPGQGLQFLFEYFSETQRNKGNFPGRFSGRQFSNSRSEMNVSTLELGDSALYLCASSLALTSEQFFGPGTRLTVL.

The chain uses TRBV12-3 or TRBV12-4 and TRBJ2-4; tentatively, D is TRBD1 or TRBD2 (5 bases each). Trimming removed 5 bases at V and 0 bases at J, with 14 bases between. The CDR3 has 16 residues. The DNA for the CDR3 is TGTGCCAGCAGTATCACCGGGACCTTAGCCAAAAACATTCAGTACTTC. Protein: CASSITGTLAKNIQYF.

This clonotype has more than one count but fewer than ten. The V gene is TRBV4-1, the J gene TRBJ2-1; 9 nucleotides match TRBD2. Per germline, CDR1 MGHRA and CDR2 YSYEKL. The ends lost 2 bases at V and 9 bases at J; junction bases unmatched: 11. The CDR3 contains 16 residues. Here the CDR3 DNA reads TGCGCCAGCAGCCAACGTTCTAGCGGGGTTGTAGGTGAGCAGTTCTTC. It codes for CASSQRSSGVVGEQFF.

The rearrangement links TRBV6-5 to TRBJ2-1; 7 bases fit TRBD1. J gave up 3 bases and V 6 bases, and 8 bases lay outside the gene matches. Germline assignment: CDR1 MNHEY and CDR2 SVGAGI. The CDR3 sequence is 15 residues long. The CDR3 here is CASRDLRDSYNEQFF. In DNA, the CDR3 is TGTGCCAGCAGAGACCTCCGGGACAGCTACAATGAGCAGTTCTTC.

DNA of the CDR3: TGTGCCAGCAGTAACGGACTGGGGAGCACAGATACGCAGTATTTT. Amino acids: CASSNGLGSTDTQYF. V and J are TRBV2 and TRBJ2-3, with a tentative D call TRBD2 (5 bases). V lost 5 bases and J lost 0, with 12 bases in between. CDR3 length equals 15 residues. Germline CDR1 is SNHLY and CDR2 is FYNNEI.